This TCR beta chain originates from a study of cytomegalovirus exposure and HLA in healthy donors. Study details: Prior work identified about 120 million unique TCR beta sequences in roughly 180 million T cells. Study conclusions and caveats: DRB1 showed the most TCR associations and HLA-C the fewest in a later analysis, as rates varied by HLA locus.

PCR amplification relied on 60 Vbeta primers (plus 13 Jbeta primers). In the source study's methods: Unique TCR beta chains numbered about 72 million in a later analysis, with roughly 10 million shared. Profiling relied on immunoSEQ multiplex PCR, and the TCRdb table lists in-frame clones only, not all of them. V and J calls and clone size are given by that table; D and trimming were obtained from the DNA. The profile shows roughly 110,000 clones, approximately 79% of them singletons. The V gene's germline CDR1 is SGDLS and CDR2 YYNGEE. The CDR3 is made up of 16 amino acids. Trimming removed 0 bases from V and 0 bases from J, with 10 bases in between. To note about this clone: As yet, its antigen is unknown.

The chain uses TRBV9 and TRBJ1-3; D is uncertain. The TCR was taken from a man in his late teens or twenties in good health and CMV-seronegative. The sequencing sample was made of PBMCs. CDR3 residues: CASSVGGGLSGNTIYF. As DNA, the CDR3 is TGTGCCAGCAGCGTAGGGGGAGGACTCTCTGGAAACACCATATATTTT.